The 14 T cell receptor beta chains below come from one sample, sequenced in a study of identical twins. TCRdb ran MiXCR on the 5' RACE reads and lists one entry per CDR3 protein. The table lists about 920,000 distinct CDR3 sequences, roughly an eighth of them singletons. These records were also assigned to another study, of yellow fever vaccine responses in identical twins.

Material: PBMCs. These receptors were taken from a young woman in good health.

The chain joins TRBV10-2 to TRBJ1-1; D gene ambiguous. Per the germline V gene, CDR1 is WSHSY and CDR2 is SAAADI. With 5 bases removed from V and 1 base from J, the gap between germline ends came to 11 bases. The CDR3 has 14 amino acids. Here the CDR3 DNA reads TGCGCCAGCAGTTCAGGACGGCAGAACACTGAAGCTTTCTTT. Its translation: CASSSGRQNTEAFF.

This clonotype came up a few times. The rearrangement links TRBV12-3 or TRBV12-4 to TRBJ2-2; TRBD2 matches at 8 bases. The CDR3 is 19 residues long. Trimming cost V 5 bases and J 5 bases; bases outside gene matches: 19. This chain's CDR3 is CASSPPLGLDRWYTGELFF. In DNA form, the CDR3 reads TGTGCCAGCAGTCCCCCTCTGGGACTAGATAGGTGGTATACCGGGGAGCTGTTTTTT.

This clonotype was seen a handful of times. The chain uses TRBV2 and TRBJ2-1, with 8 bases aligning to TRBD1. The trim removed 7 bases at V and 9 bases at J, leaving 8 bases unmatched. Germline-derived CDR1 and CDR2 are SNHLY and FYNNEI. This CDR3 comprises 13 residues. CDR3 sequence (DNA): TGTGCCAGCAAAGGACAGGGCCAGGGTGAGCAGTTCTTC. Protein product: CASKGQGQGEQFF.

The V call is TRBV18, the J call TRBJ2-7; TRBD1 or TRBD2 may be the D gene (5 bases each). The germline V gene encodes CDR1 KGHSH and CDR2 LQKENI. Trimming pared 2 bases from V and 6 bases from J, leaving 8 bases between. The CDR3 has 12 residues. CDR3 sequence (DNA): TGTGCCAGCTCACCAGGGGGAATCGAGCAGTACTTC. This gives the protein CASSPGGIEQYF. The full variable domain, completed using reference TRBV18 and TRBJ2-7, is NAGVMQNPRHLVRRRGQEARLRCSPMKGHSHVYWYRQLPEEGLKFMVYLQKENIIDESGMPKERFSAEFPKEGPSILRIQQVVRGDSAAYFCASSPGGIEQYFGPGTRLTVT.

This clonotype was picked up a small number of times. The chain recombines TRBV19 with TRBJ2-5; D remains ambiguous. CDR3 length: 13 amino acids. V was shortened by 1 base and J by 8 bases, with 11 bases between the two germline ends. Germline V gives CDR1 LNHDA, CDR2 SQIVND (reference sequence). The CDR3 DNA is TGTGCCAGTAGTATAGGCCCAGACGGTACCCAGTACTTC. Translated: CASSIGPDGTQYF.

This clonotype was counted once. This chain joins TRBV7-3 and TRBJ2-5; D remains unclear. The germline V gene encodes CDR1 SGHTA and CDR2 FQGTGA. Deletions cut 5 bases from V and 2 bases from J, with 9 bases between. This CDR3 region has 13 residues. CDR3 coding DNA: TGTGCCAGCAGCGCCAATGTACAAGAGACCCAGTACTTC. Its translation is CASSANVQETQYF.

This clonotype came up a few times. In DNA, the CDR3 is TGTGCCACCAGTGATCGGCGGACAGGGATGTACGAGCAGTACTTC. Translation gives CATSDRRTGMYEQYF. This chain connects TRBV24-1 to TRBJ2-7, with 8 bases lining up with TRBD1. The CDR3 covers 15 residues. V lost 3 bases and J lost 4; bases outside the gene matches: 7. The germline V gene has CDR1 KGHDR and CDR2 SFDVKD.

This clonotype was counted between two and nine times. The J gene is TRBJ2-3, the V gene TRBV3-1; 7 bases match TRBD2. There are 16 residues in the CDR3. Germline loops: CDR1 LGHDT, CDR2 YNNKEL (reference sequence). J lost 4 bases, V lost 4 bases, and 11 bases had no gene match. This CDR3 reads CASSPPGGPTSDTQYF. DNA of the CDR3: TGTGCCAGCAGCCCTCCGGGGGGACCCACCTCAGATACGCAGTATTTT.

The V call is TRBV20-1, the J call TRBJ2-3; possible D gene TRBD2, 6 bases. Germline lookup yields CDR1 DFQATT and CDR2 SNEGSKA (reference sequence). Trimming stripped 3 bases from V and 5 bases from J, with 21 bases between. CDR3 length: 16 amino acids. Here the CDR3 DNA reads TGCAGTGCTAGGTACCCTTGGGCTAGCGAGGGAGATACGCAGTATTTT. It codes for CSARYPWASEGDTQYF.

This clonotype was counted only a few times. The rearrangement joins TRBV4-2 to TRBJ2-5; 7 bases are a match to TRBD2. Germline trimming cut 5 bases from V and 5 bases from J; bases unmatched to any gene: 14. The CDR3 has 16 residues. Germline assignment: CDR1 LGHNA and CDR2 YNFKEQ. The CDR3 DNA reads as TGTGCCAGCAGCGGGGACGGGGGGAGATTAGTGGAGACCCAGTACTTC. This codes for CASSGDGGRLVETQYF.

This clonotype appeared a few times. The chain carries TRBV5-1 and TRBJ2-1, with 9 bases aligning to TRBD2. The junction had 6 bases not matched to a gene; V was cut back by 0 bases and J by 5 bases. This CDR3 contains 16 residues. Germline V lookup: CDR1 SGHRS, CDR2 YFSETQ. CDR3: CASSLDPERGDNEQFF. The DNA of the CDR3 is TGCGCCAGCAGCTTGGACCCTGAGCGGGGGGACAATGAGCAGTTCTTC.

In this sample, this clonotype turned up many times. V gene TRBV28 combines with J gene TRBJ2-7; TRBD2 agrees at 7 bases. Germline CDR1 reads MDHEN; CDR2 reads SYDVKM. The CDR3 is made up of 13 amino acids. J gave up 3 bases and V 6 bases, and 5 bases lay outside the gene matches. CDR3 in DNA: TGTGCCAGCAGCCCTAGCGGCTACTACGAGCAGTACTTC. It yields the protein CASSPSGYYEQYF.

This clonotype was detected only a few times. The rearrangement links TRBV10-3 to TRBJ1-5; 10 bases match TRBD1. There are 14 residues in the CDR3. Germline V gives CDR1 ENHRY, CDR2 SYGVKD. J was trimmed by 6 bases and V by 4 bases; bases with no gene match: 3. The chain's CDR3 is CAISGQGAFQPQHF. CDR3 nucleotide sequence: TGTGCCATCAGTGGACAGGGGGCCTTTCAGCCCCAGCATTTT.

The V call is TRBV2, the J call TRBJ2-3, with 8 bases fitting TRBD1. Germline V lookup: CDR1 SNHLY, CDR2 FYNNEI. Trimming cost V 3 bases and J 11 bases; bases outside gene matches: 4. The CDR3 totals 12 residues. CDR3 nucleotide sequence: TGTGCCAGCAGTGAGACCGGGACAGGGCAGTATTTT. This gives the protein CASSETGTGQYF.